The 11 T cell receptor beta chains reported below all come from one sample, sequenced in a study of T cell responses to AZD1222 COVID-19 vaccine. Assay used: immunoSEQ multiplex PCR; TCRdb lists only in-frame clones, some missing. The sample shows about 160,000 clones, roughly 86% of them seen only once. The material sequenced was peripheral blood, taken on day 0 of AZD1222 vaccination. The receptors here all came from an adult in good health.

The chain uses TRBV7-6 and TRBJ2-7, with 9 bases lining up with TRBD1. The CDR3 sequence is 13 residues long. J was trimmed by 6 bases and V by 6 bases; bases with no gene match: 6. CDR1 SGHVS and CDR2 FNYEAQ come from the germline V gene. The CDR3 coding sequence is TGTGCCAGCAGACCCTTGACAGGGGGCGAGCAGTACTTC. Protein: CASRPLTGGEQYF.

The CDR3 is CASLKGGTSNYGYTF. The CDR3 DNA sequence: TGTGCCAGCCTCAAAGGGGGGACGTCTAACTATGGCTACACCTTC. The chain has TRBV6-5 and TRBJ1-2; perhaps TRBD1 as D (6 bases). This CDR3 contains 15 residues. Trimming removed 8 bases at V and 0 bases at J, with 16 bases between. In germline, CDR1 is MNHEY, CDR2 SVGAGI.

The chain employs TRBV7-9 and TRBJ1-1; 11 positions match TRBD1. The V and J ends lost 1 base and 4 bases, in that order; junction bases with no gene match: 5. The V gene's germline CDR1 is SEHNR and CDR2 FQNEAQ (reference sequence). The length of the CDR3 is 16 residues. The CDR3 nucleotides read TGTGCCAGCAGCTTAGGCGTCGGGACAGGGGGCACTGAAGCTTTCTTT. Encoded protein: CASSLGVGTGGTEAFF.

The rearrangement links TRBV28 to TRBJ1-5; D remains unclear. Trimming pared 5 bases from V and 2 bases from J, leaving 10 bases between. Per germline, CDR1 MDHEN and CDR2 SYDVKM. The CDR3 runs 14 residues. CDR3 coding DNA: TGTGCCAGCAGTATCCCTCCCGGCAATCAGCCCCAGCATTTT. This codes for CASSIPPGNQPQHF.

CDR3 region: CASSYLAEQYF. Here the CDR3 DNA reads TGTGCCAGCAGTTATCTAGCTGAGCAGTACTTC. V is TRBV6-2 or TRBV6-3 and J is TRBJ2-7; weak D call: TRBD2 (5 bases). The CDR3 is made up of 11 amino acids. From germline, CDR1 is MNHEY and CDR2 SVGEGT. The germline V and J ends were trimmed by 3 bases and 7 bases, with 7 bases remaining between them.

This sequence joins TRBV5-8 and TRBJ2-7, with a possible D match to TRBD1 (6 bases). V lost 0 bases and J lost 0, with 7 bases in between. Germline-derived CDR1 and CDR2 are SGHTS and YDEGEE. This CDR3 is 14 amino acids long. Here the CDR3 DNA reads TGTGCCAGCAGCTTGGGAGGGGGCTCCTACGAGCAGTACTTC. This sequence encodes CASSLGGGSYEQYF.

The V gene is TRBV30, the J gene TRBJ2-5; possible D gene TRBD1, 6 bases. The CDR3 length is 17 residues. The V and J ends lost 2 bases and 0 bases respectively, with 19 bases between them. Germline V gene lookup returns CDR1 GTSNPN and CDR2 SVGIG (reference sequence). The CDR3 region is CAWSTAPGHLYQETQYF. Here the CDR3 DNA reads TGTGCCTGGAGTACCGCCCCGGGACATTTGTACCAAGAGACCCAGTACTTC.

DNA for the CDR3: TGCGCCAGCAGCTTGGGTCTCAGGCTCGAGCAGTACTTC. Amino acid sequence: CASSLGLRLEQYF. V usage is TRBV5-1 and J usage is TRBJ2-7; no clear D. V shed 0 bases and J shed 6 bases, with 10 bases lying between them. The CDR3 spans 13 residues. Germline CDR1 and CDR2: SGHRS and YFSETQ.

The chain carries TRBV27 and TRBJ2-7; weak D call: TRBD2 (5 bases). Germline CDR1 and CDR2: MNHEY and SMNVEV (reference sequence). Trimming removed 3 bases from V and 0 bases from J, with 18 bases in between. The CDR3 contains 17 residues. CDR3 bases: TGTGCCAGCAGTTTCTCAGGCGGCGCGGGCAGCTCCTACGAGCAGTACTTC. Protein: CASSFSGGAGSSYEQYF.

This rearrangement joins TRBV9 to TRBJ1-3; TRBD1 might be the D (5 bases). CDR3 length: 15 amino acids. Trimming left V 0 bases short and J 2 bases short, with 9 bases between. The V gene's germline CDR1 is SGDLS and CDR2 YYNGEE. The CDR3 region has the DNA TGTGCCAGCAGCGTAGACTGGGGCGCTGGAAACACCATATATTTT. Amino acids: CASSVDWGAGNTIYF.

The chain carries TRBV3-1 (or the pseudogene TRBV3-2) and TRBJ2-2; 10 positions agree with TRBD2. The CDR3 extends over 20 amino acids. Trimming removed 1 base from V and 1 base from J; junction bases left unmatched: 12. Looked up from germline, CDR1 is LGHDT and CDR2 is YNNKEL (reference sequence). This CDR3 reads CASSQGIELRLAGNTGELFF. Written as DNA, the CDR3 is TGTGCCAGCAGCCAAGGAATAGAATTGCGACTAGCGGGGAACACCGGGGAGCTGTTTTTT.